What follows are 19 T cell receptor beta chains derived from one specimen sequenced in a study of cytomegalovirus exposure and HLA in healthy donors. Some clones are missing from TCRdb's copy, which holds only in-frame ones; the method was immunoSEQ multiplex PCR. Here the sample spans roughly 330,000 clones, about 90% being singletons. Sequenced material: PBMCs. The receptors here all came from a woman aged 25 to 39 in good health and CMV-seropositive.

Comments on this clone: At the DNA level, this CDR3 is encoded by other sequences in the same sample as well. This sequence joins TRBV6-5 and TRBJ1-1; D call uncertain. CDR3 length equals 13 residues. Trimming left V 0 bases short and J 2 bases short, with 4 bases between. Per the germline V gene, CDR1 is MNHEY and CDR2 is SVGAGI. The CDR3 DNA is TGTGCCAGCAGTTACTCGCGTAACACTGAAGCTTTCTTT. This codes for CASSYSRNTEAFF.

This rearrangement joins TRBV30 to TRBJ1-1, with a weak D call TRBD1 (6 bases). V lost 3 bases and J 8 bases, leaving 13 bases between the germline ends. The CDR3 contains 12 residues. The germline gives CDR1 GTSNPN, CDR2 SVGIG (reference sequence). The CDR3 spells CAWSRDRNEAFF. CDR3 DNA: TGTGCCTGGAGCAGAGACAGGAACGAAGCTTTCTTT.

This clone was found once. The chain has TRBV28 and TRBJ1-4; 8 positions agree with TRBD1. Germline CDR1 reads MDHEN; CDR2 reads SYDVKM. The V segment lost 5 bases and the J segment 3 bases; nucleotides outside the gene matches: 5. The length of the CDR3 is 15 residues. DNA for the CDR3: TGTGCCAGCAGTCCTTCGGGACAGGCTAATGAAAAACTGTTTTTT. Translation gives CASSPSGQANEKLFF.

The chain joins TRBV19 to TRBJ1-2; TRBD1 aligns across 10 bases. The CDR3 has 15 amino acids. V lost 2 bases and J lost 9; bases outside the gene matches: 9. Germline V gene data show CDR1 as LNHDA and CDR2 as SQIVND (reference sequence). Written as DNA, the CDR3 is TGTGCCAGTAGTATAACCGGGACAGGGGTCTCTCGCTACACCTTC. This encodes CASSITGTGVSRYTF. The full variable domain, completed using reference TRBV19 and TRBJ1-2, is DGGITQSPKYLFRKEGQNVTLSCEQNLNHDAMYWYRQDPGQGLRLIYYSQIVNDFQKGDIAEGYSVSREKKESFPLTVTSAQKNPTAFYLCASSITGTGVSRYTFGSGTRLTVV.

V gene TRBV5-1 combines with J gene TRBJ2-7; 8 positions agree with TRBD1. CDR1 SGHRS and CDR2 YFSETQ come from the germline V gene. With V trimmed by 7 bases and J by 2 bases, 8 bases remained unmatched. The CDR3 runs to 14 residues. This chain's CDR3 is CASQLWTGTYEQYF. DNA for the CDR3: TGCGCCAGCCAGCTGTGGACAGGGACCTACGAGCAGTACTTC. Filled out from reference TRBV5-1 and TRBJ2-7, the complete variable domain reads KAGVTQTPRYLIKTRGQQVTLSCSPISGHRSVSWYQQTPGQGLQFLFEYFSETQRNKGNFPGRFSGRQFSNSRSEMNVSTLELGDSALYLCASQLWTGTYEQYFGPGTRLTVT.

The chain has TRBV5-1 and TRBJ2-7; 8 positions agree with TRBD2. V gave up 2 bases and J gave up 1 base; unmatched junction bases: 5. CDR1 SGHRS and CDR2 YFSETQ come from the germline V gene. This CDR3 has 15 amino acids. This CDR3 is CASSLLGGGSYEQYF. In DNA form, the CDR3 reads TGCGCCAGCAGCTTACTTGGCGGGGGGTCCTACGAGCAGTACTTC.

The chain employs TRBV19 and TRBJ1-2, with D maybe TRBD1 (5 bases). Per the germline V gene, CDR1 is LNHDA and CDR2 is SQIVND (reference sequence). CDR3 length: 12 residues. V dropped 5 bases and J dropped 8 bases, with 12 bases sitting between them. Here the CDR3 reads CASSSGTSGYTF. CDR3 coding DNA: TGTGCCAGTAGTTCCGGGACGTCGGGCTACACCTTC.

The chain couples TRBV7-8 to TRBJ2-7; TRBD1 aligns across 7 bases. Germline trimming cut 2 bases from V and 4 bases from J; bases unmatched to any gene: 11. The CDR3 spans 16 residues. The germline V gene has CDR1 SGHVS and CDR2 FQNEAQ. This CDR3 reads CASSLRFGTVVYEQYF. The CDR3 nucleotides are TGTGCCAGCAGCTTAAGATTTGGGACAGTAGTGTACGAGCAGTACTTC.

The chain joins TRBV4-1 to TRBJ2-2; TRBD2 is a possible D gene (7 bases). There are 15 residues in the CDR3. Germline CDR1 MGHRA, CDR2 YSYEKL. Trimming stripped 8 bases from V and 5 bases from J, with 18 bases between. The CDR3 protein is CASCPRGAGTGELFF. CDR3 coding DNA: TGCGCCAGCTGCCCCCGGGGGGCTGGTACCGGGGAGCTGTTTTTT.

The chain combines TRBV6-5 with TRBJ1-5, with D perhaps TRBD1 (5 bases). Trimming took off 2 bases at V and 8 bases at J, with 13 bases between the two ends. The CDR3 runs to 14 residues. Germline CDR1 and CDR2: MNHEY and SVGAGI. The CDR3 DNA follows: TGTGCCAGCAGTTACAAGGACAAGGGTAAGCCCCAGCATTTT. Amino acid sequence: CASSYKDKGKPQHF.

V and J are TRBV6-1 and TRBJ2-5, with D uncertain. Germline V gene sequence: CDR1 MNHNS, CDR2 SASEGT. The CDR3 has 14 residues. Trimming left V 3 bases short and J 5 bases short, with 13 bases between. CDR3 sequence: CASSDRIEVETQYF. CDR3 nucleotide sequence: TGTGCCAGCAGTGACAGGATTGAAGTCGAGACCCAGTACTTC.

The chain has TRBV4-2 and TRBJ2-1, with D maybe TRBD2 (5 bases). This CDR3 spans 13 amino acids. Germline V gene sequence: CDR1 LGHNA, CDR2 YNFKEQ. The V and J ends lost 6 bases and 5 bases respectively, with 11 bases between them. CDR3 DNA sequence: TGTGCCAGCAGTAGCGTCGGGGACAATGAGCAGTTCTTC. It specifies CASSSVGDNEQFF.

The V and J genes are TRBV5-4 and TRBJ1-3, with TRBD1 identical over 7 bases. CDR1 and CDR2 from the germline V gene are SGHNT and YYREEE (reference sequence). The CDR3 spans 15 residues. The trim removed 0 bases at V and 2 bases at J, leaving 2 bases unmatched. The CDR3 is CASSLETGTGNTIYF. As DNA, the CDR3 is TGTGCCAGCAGCTTGGAGACAGGGACTGGAAACACCATATATTTT.

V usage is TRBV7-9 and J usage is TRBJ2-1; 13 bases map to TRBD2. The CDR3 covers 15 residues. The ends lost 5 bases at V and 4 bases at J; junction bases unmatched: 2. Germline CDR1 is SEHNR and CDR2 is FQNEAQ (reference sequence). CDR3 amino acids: CASSQLAGGYNEQFF. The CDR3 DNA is TGTGCCAGCAGCCAACTAGCGGGAGGGTACAATGAGCAGTTCTTC.

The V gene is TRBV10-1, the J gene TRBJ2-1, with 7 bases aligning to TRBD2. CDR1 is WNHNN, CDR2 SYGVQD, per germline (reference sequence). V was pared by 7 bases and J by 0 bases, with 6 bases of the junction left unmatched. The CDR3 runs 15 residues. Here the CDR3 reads CASNTSESSYNEQFF. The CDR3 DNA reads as TGCGCCAGCAACACTAGCGAAAGCTCCTACAATGAGCAGTTCTTC.

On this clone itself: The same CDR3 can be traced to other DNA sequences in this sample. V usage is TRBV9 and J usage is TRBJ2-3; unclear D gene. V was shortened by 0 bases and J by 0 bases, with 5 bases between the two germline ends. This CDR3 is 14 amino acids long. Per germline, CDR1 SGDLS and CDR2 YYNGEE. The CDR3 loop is CASSVAASTDTQYF. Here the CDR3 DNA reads TGTGCCAGCAGCGTAGCGGCTAGCACAGATACGCAGTATTTT.

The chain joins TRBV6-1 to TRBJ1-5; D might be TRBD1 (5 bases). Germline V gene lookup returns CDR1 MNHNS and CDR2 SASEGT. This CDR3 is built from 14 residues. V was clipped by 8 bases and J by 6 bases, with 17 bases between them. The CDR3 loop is CASCRDRGFQPQHF. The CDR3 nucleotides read TGTGCCAGCTGTCGGGACCGGGGGTTTCAGCCCCAGCATTTT.

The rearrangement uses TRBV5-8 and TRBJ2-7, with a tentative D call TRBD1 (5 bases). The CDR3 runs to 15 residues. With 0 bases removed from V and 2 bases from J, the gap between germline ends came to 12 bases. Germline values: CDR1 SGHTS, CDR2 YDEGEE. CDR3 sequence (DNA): TGTGCCAGCAGCTTGGGGTGGGGCCCCACCTACGAGCAGTACTTC. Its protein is CASSLGWGPTYEQYF.

The CDR3 coding sequence is TGTGCCAGCAGCTTAGGAATAGCGGGAGACGATGAGCAGTTCTTC. Translation gives CASSLGIAGDDEQFF. J is TRBJ2-1 and V is TRBV13, with TRBD2 matching 9 bases. Germline V gives CDR1 PRHDT, CDR2 FYEKMQ (reference sequence). The CDR3 is 15 amino acids. V shed 0 bases and J 8 bases; nucleotides not matched to a gene: 5.